This TCR beta chain was captured by sequencing in a study of T cell responses to AZD1222 COVID-19 vaccine. Study observations and caveats: No day 14 peak samples; only post-peak repertoires were characterized. Donors were chiefly white British, with a greater number of females, and clonal diversity was perhaps underestimated.

The protocol was immunoSEQ multiplex PCR, while the TCRdb copy is restricted to in-frame clones and leaves out a portion. The data contain approximately 81,000 clones, about 90% of them singletons. This CDR3 is built from 17 residues. Germline-derived CDR1 and CDR2 are KGHSH and LQKENI. Losses at the gene ends were 3 bases for V and 8 bases for J; bases not matched to a gene: 16. A word on this clone: Its antigen is not known.

The sequencing here drew on peripheral blood, taken on day 0 of MenACWY control vaccination. This TCR came from an adult in good health. The chain uses TRBV18 and TRBJ1-2; 9 bases fit TRBD1. The chain's CDR3 is CASSPSSGGDRARGYTF. The CDR3 DNA follows: TGTGCCAGCTCACCGTCAAGTGGAGGGGACAGGGCTAGAGGCTACACCTTC.